Presented here are 19 T cell receptor beta chains from one specimen sequenced in a study of tumor-infiltrating lymphocytes in primary liver carcinoma. From 20-30 mg of unsorted bulk tissue, DNA and RNA were co-extracted together. The input was 450 to 500 ng total RNA; TCR beta cDNA was made from it with a constant-region primer. A slightly modified ARM-PCR protocol with three nested multiplex PCR rounds produced these TCR beta libraries. Primers for the first two PCR rounds were TRBV1-TRBV30 forward primers and a C-beta reverse primer (roughly 10 cycles per round). TCRdb redid the calling of the multiplex PCR reads with MiXCR, one entry per CDR3 protein. The sample has around 78,000 distinct CDR3 sequences, about two thirds seen once. Sample: liver tumor tissue from sampling region 4. Subset meaning: tumor region T4, right-lateral pole. Every receptor here comes from a woman aged 55-69 years with primary liver carcinoma and hepatitis B virus infection.

This clonotype has a count of ten or more. This sequence joins TRBV6-6 and TRBJ1-4; TRBD1 matches 8 bases. Germline assignment: CDR1 MNHNY and CDR2 SVGAGI (reference sequence). The CDR3 has 14 residues. V lost 6 bases to trimming and J lost 8 bases; unmatched junction nucleotides: 8. The CDR3 loop reads CASRGQGQEEKLFF. CDR3 coding DNA: TGTGCCAGCAGAGGACAGGGCCAGGAGGAAAAACTGTTTTTT.

A note on this clonotype: One end of the junction varies from germline; a read error may be responsible. The chain has TRBV11-2 and TRBJ2-7; D unresolved. Germline lookup yields CDR1 SGHAT and CDR2 FQNNGV. This CDR3 is built from 16 residues. CDR3 in DNA: TGTGCCACCAGCCTGCAGACAACCGATAAGCCTTACGAGCAGTATTTC. This codes for CATSLQTTDKPYEQYF.

This clonotype was counted at least ten times. This chain joins TRBV28 and TRBJ2-1; D might be TRBD2 (5 bases). The CDR3 is 11 amino acids. Germline CDR1 and CDR2: MDHEN and SYDVKM. V gave up 6 bases and J gave up 9 bases, with 9 bases separating them. The CDR3 DNA sequence: TGTGCCAGCAGCTTAGAGGGTGAGCAGTTCTTC. It translates to CASSLEGEQFF.

For this clonotype: This may come from a read error, since a much larger clone is one base off. The conserved phenylalanine or tryptophan is not found at the CDR3 terminus, so this likely reflects a read error. The chain combines TRBV18 with TRBJ2-2; D remains ambiguous. The V end lost 8 bases, the J end lost 6 bases, and 10 bases lay between the germline ends. Germline CDR1 and CDR2: KGHSH and LQKENI. The CDR3 loop spans 12 amino acids. CDR3 nucleotide sequence: TGTGCCAGCAGGAATCGTTCCGGGGAGCTGTTTCTT. This encodes CASRNRSGELFL.

Points on this clonotype: The junction differs from germline at one of its ends, possibly a read error. This sequence joins TRBV29-1 and TRBJ1-4, with D maybe TRBD1 (5 bases). In germline, CDR1 is SQVTM, CDR2 ANQGSEA. The CDR3 extends over 14 amino acids. CDR3 residues: CSAANWDGNEKLFF. CDR3 nucleotide sequence: TGCAGCGCTGCTAACTGGGACGGTAATGAAAAGCTGTTTTTT.

Comment on this clonotype: One end of the junction fails to match germline, which may point to a read error. This chain joins TRBV11-2 and TRBJ2-3; maybe TRBD2 (7 bases). CDR1 is SGHAT and CDR2 is FQNNGV in the germline V gene. The CDR3 runs to 17 residues. In DNA, the CDR3 is TGTGACAGCAGCTTAGGGGGACTAATGTGCACGTCAGATACGCAGTATTTT. This gives the protein CDSSLGGLMCTSDTQYF.

Comments on this clonotype: One end of the junction is discordant with germline, which a read error may explain. This chain joins TRBV7-9 and TRBJ1-1; D not certain. There are 16 residues in the CDR3. Germline V CDR1 and CDR2: SEHNR, FQNEAQ (reference sequence). The DNA for the CDR3 is TGTGCCAGCAGCTTAGATACCGGGATAGGGAACACCGAAGCTTTCTTT. Its protein is CASSLDTGIGNTEAFF.

Worth noting for this clonotype: A much bigger clone sits one base away, suggesting this may be a read error. The chain links TRBV28 to TRBJ1-4; D might be TRBD1 (5 bases). Germline CDR1 and CDR2: MDHEN and SYDVKM. V was shortened by 6 bases and J by 7 bases, with 15 bases between the two germline ends. CDR3 length: 14 amino acids. This CDR3 reads CASRLWGAGEKLFF. In DNA form, the CDR3 reads TGTGCCAGCAGGCTATGGGGCGCTGGTGAAAAACTGTTTTTT.

CDR3 protein: CASSPGGGNYGYTF. CDR3 coding DNA: TGTGCCAGCAGTCCTGGGGGCGGAAACTATGGCTACACCTTC. V and J are TRBV2 and TRBJ1-2; tentatively, D is TRBD1 (6 bases). This CDR3 comprises 14 residues. V lost 5 bases and J lost 2, with 12 bases in between. Germline V CDR1 and CDR2: SNHLY, FYNNEI.

V and J are TRBV4-1 and TRBJ1-5; D gene unclear. With the DNA end fitting TRBJ2-3 better, the J assignment may be wrong. CDR3 size: 15 residues. CDR1 is MGHRA, CDR2 YSYEKL, per germline. The CDR3 sequence: CASSQVGWSNQPQYF. In DNA form, the CDR3 reads TGCGCCAGCAGCCAAGTTGGGTGGAGCAATCAGCCCCAGTATTTT.

This clonotype was detected only once. The CDR3 end shows no conserved phenylalanine or tryptophan, and so a read error is likely. This chain uses TRBV30 with TRBJ2-1, with TRBD1 identical over 9 bases. V lost 4 bases, J lost 5 bases, and 9 bases stayed unmatched. Germline lookup yields CDR1 GTSNPN and CDR2 SVGIG (reference sequence). The CDR3 has 15 amino acids. CDR3 DNA: TGTGCCTGGAAAATCCCAGGACAGGGGAACAATGAGCAGTTCTTA. As protein: CAWKIPGQGNNEQFL.

J is TRBJ2-7 and V is TRBV15; 7 bases map to TRBD1. The CDR3 length is 17 residues. V trimming: 2 bases; J trimming: 1 base; junction bases outside the gene matches: 11. Looked up from germline, CDR1 is LNHNV and CDR2 is YYDKDF (reference sequence). The CDR3 sequence: CATSRHLRDSFSYEQYF. CDR3 in DNA: TGTGCCACCAGCAGACATCTCCGGGACAGTTTTTCCTACGAGCAGTACTTC.

On this clonotype: This may come from a read error, since a much larger clone is one base off. The V and J genes are TRBV30 and TRBJ2-3; 8 positions agree with TRBD2. The CDR3 is made up of 14 amino acids. In germline, CDR1 is GTSNPN, CDR2 SVGIG (reference sequence). V gave up 2 bases and J gave up 2 bases; unmatched junction bases: 3. CDR3 in DNA: TGTGCCTGGAGTCTTAGCGGGATCACAGATACGCAGTATTTT. The encoded protein is CAWSLSGITDTQYF.

This clonotype was seen a single time. In this CDR3 the conserved last residue, phenylalanine or tryptophan, is missing, so a read error is likely. The genes are TRBV29-1 and TRBJ2-5, with 9 bases matching TRBD1. The CDR3 contains 15 residues. Germline V gene lookup returns CDR1 SQVTM and CDR2 ANQGSEA. The CDR3 DNA is TGCAGCTTTGAGGGGACAGGGTCTTCCCTAGAGACCCAGTACTCC. Translated, it gives CSFEGTGSSLETQYS.

The chain joins TRBV11-2 to TRBJ1-1; a possible D gene is TRBD1 (5 bases). The V gene lost 7 bases and the J gene lost 7 bases, with 22 bases spanning the gap. This CDR3 comprises 15 residues. CDR1 is SGHAT and CDR2 is FQNNGV in the germline V gene. The CDR3 reads CASTLSVGGMSEAFF. The CDR3 bases are TGTGCCAGCACCCTGTCCGTCGGGGGTATGAGTGAAGCTTTCTTT.

As for this clonotype: A much larger clone sits a single nucleotide away, making a read error possible. J is TRBJ1-6 and V is TRBV28; 7 nucleotides line up with TRBD1. Germline V gene lookup returns CDR1 MDHEN and CDR2 SYDVKM. The CDR3 covers 13 residues. The chain's CDR3 is CASGDRVNSSLHF. CDR3 nucleotide sequence: TGTGCCAGCGGAGACAGGGTAAATTCATCCCTCCACTTT.

Note on this clonotype: At one of its ends the junction is not consistent with the germline gene, which may arise from a read error. The J gene is TRBJ2-1, the V gene TRBV5-1; D gene uncertain. The CDR3 has 13 residues. In germline, CDR1 is SGHRS, CDR2 YFSETQ. CDR3 sequence (DNA): TGCGCCAGCAGCATCCGATCCTACAATGAGCGGTTCTTC. Amino acid sequence: CASSIRSYNERFF.

This clonotype was seen a handful of times. A much larger clone lies one base from this, so it may be a read error. This chain links TRBV12-3 or TRBV12-4 with TRBJ2-4; the match to TRBD2 covers 7 bases. This CDR3 comprises 14 residues. CDR3 DNA: TGTGCCAGCAGTTTAGGACTAGCCAAAAACGTTCAGTACTTC. Translation: CASSLGLAKNVQYF.

This clonotype was counted between two and nine times. CDR3 DNA: TGTGCCAGCAGCTTAGTTGCGTCAGATACGCAGTATTTT. Translation: CASSLVASDTQYF. V gene TRBV7-2 combines with J gene TRBJ2-3, with D uncertain. CDR1 is SGHTA and CDR2 is FQGNSA in the germline V gene. The V and J ends lost 1 base and 4 bases respectively, with 6 bases between them. The CDR3 runs to 13 residues.